This T cell receptor (beta chain) was recovered during a study of T cells after yellow fever vaccination. TCR cDNA, made by 5'RACE template switching, carried an added universal primer site and UMIs. In TCRdb, the 5' RACE reads were re-called with MiXCR into one record per CDR3 protein. Among over 250,000 distinct CDR3 sequences listed, over 3.5% were seen once. This clonotype appeared a few times. The target antigen is unknown. With V trimmed by 5 bases and J by 2 bases, 4 bases remained unmatched. CDR3 size: 14 residues. Overall study findings and caveats: Post-booster repertoires contained most primary-vaccination clones again (96% CD4, 85% to 90% CD8).

Sample: PBMCs, taken 5 days after the yellow fever booster vaccination. The chain joins TRBV12-3 or TRBV12-4 to TRBJ2-3; 7 bases fit TRBD2. The sequence came from a man aged 18 to 30 who received the YFV17D yellow fever vaccine. In DNA form, the CDR3 reads TGTGCCAGCAGTCGAGCGGGGCCCACAGATACGCAGTATTTT. As protein: CASSRAGPTDTQYF.